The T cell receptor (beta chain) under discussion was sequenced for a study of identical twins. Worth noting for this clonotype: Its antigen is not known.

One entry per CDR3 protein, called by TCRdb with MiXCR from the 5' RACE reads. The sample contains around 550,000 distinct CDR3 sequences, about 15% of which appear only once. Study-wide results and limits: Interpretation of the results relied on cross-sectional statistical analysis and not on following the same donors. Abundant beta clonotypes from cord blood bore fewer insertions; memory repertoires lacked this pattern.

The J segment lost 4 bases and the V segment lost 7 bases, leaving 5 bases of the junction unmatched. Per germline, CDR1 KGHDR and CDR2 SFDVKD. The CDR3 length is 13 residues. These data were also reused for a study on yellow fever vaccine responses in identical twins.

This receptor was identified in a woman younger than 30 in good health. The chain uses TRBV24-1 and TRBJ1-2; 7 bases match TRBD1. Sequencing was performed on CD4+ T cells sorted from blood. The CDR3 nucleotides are TGTGCCACCAGCCAGACAGGGCTCTATGGCTACACCTTC. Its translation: CATSQTGLYGYTF.